These 27 T cell receptor beta chains share one sample of origin, sequenced in a study of radiotherapy plus CTLA-4 blockade in lung cancer. Produced via immunoSEQ multiplex PCR; TCRdb's table is partial and in-frame only. The table shows fewer than 70,000 clones, with 70% to 80% occurring only once. This specimen was peripheral blood, taken from a patient treated with radiotherapy plus ipilimumab. Every receptor here comes from a human donor with non-small cell lung cancer who had a complete response to radiotherapy plus ipilimumab.

The rearrangement joins TRBV6-6 to TRBJ2-7; 8 bases align to TRBD2. Germline-derived CDR1 and CDR2 are MNHNY and SVGAGI (reference sequence). The J segment lost 2 bases and the V segment lost 6 bases, leaving 3 bases of the junction unmatched. CDR3 length equals 13 residues. The CDR3: CASRGLATYEQYV. As DNA, the CDR3 is TGTGCCAGCAGAGGACTAGCTACCTACGAGCAGTACGTC.

The V gene is TRBV10-2, the J gene TRBJ1-2; 7 nucleotides align to TRBD1. The length of the CDR3 is 15 residues. The V gene end was trimmed by 3 bases and the J gene end by 7 bases; junction bases not matched to a gene: 11. The V gene's germline CDR1 is WSHSY and CDR2 SAAADI. The CDR3 here is CASSEPQGPGSGYTF. The CDR3 DNA reads TGCGCCAGCAGTGAACCACAGGGGCCCGGATCTGGCTACACCTTC.

The V call is TRBV11-2, the J call TRBJ1-2, with TRBD1 as a possible D gene (6 bases). Trimming stripped 5 bases from V and 2 bases from J, with 15 bases between. CDR3 length: 15 amino acids. The germline V gene encodes CDR1 SGHAT and CDR2 FQNNGV. The CDR3 nucleotides read TGTGCCAGCAGCCTCTTGGGGGGGCTCAACTATGGCTACACCTTC. Its translation: CASSLLGGLNYGYTF.

This clone has only one observation. The rearrangement joins TRBV6-5 to TRBJ1-6, with TRBD1 identical over 7 bases. The CDR3 totals 14 residues. The germline gives CDR1 MNHEY, CDR2 SVGAGI. V lost 6 bases, J lost 14 bases, and 13 bases stayed unmatched. The CDR3 is CASSTDRKARALHF. CDR3 nucleotides: TGTGCCAGCAGCACGGACAGGAAGGCTAGAGCCCTCCACTTT.

The V and J genes are TRBV19 and TRBJ1-5, with D possibly matching TRBD1 (6 bases). V was cut by 0 bases and J by 3 bases, with 12 bases left in between. The CDR3 runs to 16 residues. Germline CDR1 LNHDA, CDR2 SQIVND (reference sequence). The CDR3 region has the DNA TGTGCCAGTAGTATAGATCGGCAGGGGACCAATCAGCCCCAGCATTTT. Translating gives CASSIDRQGTNQPQHF.

In the case of this clone: Other DNA sequences within the sample encode an identical CDR3. The chain carries TRBV30 and TRBJ1-1; 10 nucleotides match TRBD1. The CDR3 length is 18 residues. CDR1 is GTSNPN, CDR2 SVGIG, per germline (reference sequence). With V trimmed by 4 bases and J by 4 bases, 18 bases remained unmatched. The CDR3 is CAWMGGGTGAGRRTEAFF. CDR3 DNA: TGTGCCTGGATGGGGGGCGGGACAGGGGCGGGGAGGCGCACTGAAGCTTTCTTT.

This chain connects TRBV7-2 to TRBJ2-3; tentatively, D is TRBD2 (6 bases). Trimming stripped 4 bases from V and 11 bases from J, with 22 bases between. The germline CDR1 and CDR2 sequences are SGHTA and FQGNSA. CDR3 size: 15 residues. In DNA, the CDR3 is TGTGCCAGCAGCTCCCTAGGAGTGGGGGGTAGGGGGCAGTATTTT. Protein product: CASSSLGVGGRGQYF.

This chain connects TRBV2 to TRBJ1-5; TRBD1 is a possible D gene (5 bases). CDR1 and CDR2 from the germline V gene are SNHLY and FYNNEI. There are 17 residues in the CDR3. V lost 6 bases and J 0 bases, leaving 18 bases between the germline ends. CDR3 loop: CASRWAGTAYSNQPQHF. DNA of the CDR3: TGTGCCAGCAGATGGGCCGGGACGGCCTATAGCAATCAGCCCCAGCATTTT.

The chain employs TRBV18 and TRBJ2-5, with TRBD2 identical over 12 bases. CDR1 and CDR2 from the germline V gene are KGHSH and LQKENI. V lost 2 bases, J lost 1 base, and 5 bases stayed unmatched. The CDR3 loop spans 17 amino acids. CDR3 DNA: TGTGCCAGCTCACCAAGGACTAGCGGGGCAACCCAAGAGACCCAGTACTTC. Translation: CASSPRTSGATQETQYF.

The rearrangement links TRBV5-5 to TRBJ2-7; a weak D match, TRBD2 (5 bases). Trimming pared 1 base from V and 6 bases from J, leaving 14 bases between. Looked up from germline, CDR1 is SGHKS and CDR2 is YYEKEE (reference sequence). The CDR3 contains 14 residues. The chain's CDR3 is CASSLLYEGTEQYF. Written as DNA, the CDR3 is TGTGCCAGCAGCTTGTTATATGAGGGTACCGAGCAGTACTTC.

This sequence joins TRBV9 and TRBJ1-5; a weak D match, TRBD1 (5 bases). This CDR3 is built from 14 residues. Germline V lookup: CDR1 SGDLS, CDR2 YYNGEE. Trimming removed 2 bases at V and 7 bases at J, with 13 bases between. CDR3: CASSVDPDRQPQHF. Here the CDR3 DNA reads TGTGCCAGCAGCGTCGACCCCGACAGACAGCCCCAGCATTTT.

This clone was seen a single time. This chain connects TRBV5-4 to TRBJ1-2; the D gene is possibly TRBD1 (6 bases). Deletions cut 4 bases from V and 6 bases from J, with 19 bases between. CDR1 SGHNT and CDR2 YYREEE come from the germline V gene (reference sequence). The CDR3 loop spans 15 amino acids. CDR3 sequence reads: CASSPDSRVSNGYTF. The CDR3 bases are TGTGCCAGCAGCCCGGACAGCAGGGTCTCGAATGGCTACACCTTC.

The V gene is TRBV9, the J gene TRBJ2-7; D perhaps matches TRBD1 (6 bases). V was pared by 4 bases and J by 0 bases, with 14 bases between. The CDR3 runs 15 residues. From germline, CDR1 is SGDLS and CDR2 YYNGEE. CDR3 DNA sequence: TGTGCCAGCAGCCCCAGGCCAGGGGTCTCCTACGAGCAGTACTTC. Its protein is CASSPRPGVSYEQYF.

The V call is TRBV5-1, the J call TRBJ2-3; D is possibly TRBD1 (5 bases). The CDR3 has 13 residues. Germline assignment: CDR1 SGHRS and CDR2 YFSETQ. Trimming shortened V by 4 bases and J by 1 base, and 7 bases separated the two germline ends. CDR3 amino acids: CASSTQGTDTQYF. The CDR3, as DNA: TGCGCCAGCAGCACACAGGGCACAGATACGCAGTATTTT.

The chain carries TRBV5-1 and TRBJ2-3, with D possibly being TRBD2 (5 bases). The germline CDR1 and CDR2 sequences are SGHRS and YFSETQ. The ends were cut back, 0 bases at V and 1 base at J, with 9 bases in the middle. This CDR3 spans 15 amino acids. Here the CDR3 DNA reads TGCGCCAGCAGCTTGGGAGGGCGGGGCACAGATACGCAGTATTTT. Residues: CASSLGGRGTDTQYF.

The rearrangement uses TRBV12-5 and TRBJ2-5, with D perhaps assigned TRBD1 or TRBD2 (5 bases each). The V end lost 6 bases, the J end lost 4 bases, and 18 bases lay between the germline ends. Per the germline V gene, CDR1 is LGHNT and CDR2 is FRNRAP. The CDR3 has 15 amino acids. CDR3 loop: CASGPPRPGLETQYF. CDR3 coding DNA: TGTGCTAGTGGACCCCCCAGGCCGGGGCTAGAGACCCAGTACTTC.

This clone was observed a handful of times. The rearrangement links TRBV11-3 to TRBJ1-1; weak D call: TRBD1 (5 bases). V was cut by 0 bases and J by 7 bases, with 18 bases left in between. The germline V gene has CDR1 SGHNT and CDR2 YENEEA. The CDR3 covers 16 residues. In DNA form, the CDR3 reads TGTGCCAGCAGCTTAGATGATTGGCAGGGTGAGGTTGAAGCTTTCTTT. Translation gives CASSLDDWQGEVEAFF.

This chain connects TRBV28 to TRBJ2-7; D remains unclear. Germline V CDR1 and CDR2: MDHEN, SYDVKM. CDR3 length: 11 amino acids. CDR3 amino acids: CGPGSFYEQYV. DNA of the CDR3: TGTGGGCCCGGTTCGTTCTACGAGCAGTACGTC.

The chain is built from TRBV5-1 and TRBJ1-1; D perhaps matches TRBD1 (6 bases). Between the trimmed V and J ends, which lost 0 bases and 1 base, there was a span of 7 bases. The CDR3 totals 14 residues. Germline V gene data show CDR1 as SGHRS and CDR2 as YFSETQ. The CDR3 DNA sequence: TGCGCCAGCAGCTTGGGGGGGCGGAACACTGAAGCTTTCTTT. As protein: CASSLGGRNTEAFF.

The chain recombines TRBV19 with TRBJ2-7, with TRBD1 matching over 9 bases. The CDR3 extends over 16 amino acids. The germline V gene has CDR1 LNHDA and CDR2 SQIVND (reference sequence). With V trimmed by 7 bases and J by 1 base, 11 bases remained unmatched. The CDR3 protein is CASNSIGTGSSYEQYF. In DNA, the CDR3 is TGTGCCAGTAACTCGATTGGGACAGGGTCTTCCTACGAGCAGTACTTC.

The chain combines TRBV4-3 with TRBJ1-3, with D unclear. Trimming left V 1 base short and J 2 bases short, with 9 bases between. Germline lookup yields CDR1 LGHNA and CDR2 YSLEER. The CDR3 is 15 amino acids. The CDR3 reads CASSQAVAAGNTIYF. As DNA, the CDR3 is TGCGCCAGCAGCCAAGCTGTGGCAGCTGGAAACACCATATATTTT.

The CDR3 loop is CASSRGTGQSYEQYV. The CDR3 DNA reads TGTGCCAGCTCACGAGGGACAGGGCAATCCTACGAGCAGTACGTC. V usage is TRBV18 and J usage is TRBJ2-7; 9 nucleotides agree with TRBD1. CDR3 length equals 15 residues. Trimming at V came to 4 bases and at J to 1 base, leaving 5 bases not matched to a gene. From germline, CDR1 is KGHSH and CDR2 LQKENI.

The J gene is TRBJ2-2, the V gene TRBV15, with 10 bases lining up with TRBD1. Germline assignment: CDR1 LNHNV and CDR2 YYDKDF (reference sequence). The J segment lost 5 bases and the V segment lost 2 bases, leaving 5 bases of the junction unmatched. CDR3 length: 16 residues. For the CDR3, the DNA is TGTGCCACCAGCAGAAAAGACAGGGGGCGAACCGGGGAGCTGTTTTTT. Protein product: CATSRKDRGRTGELFF.

The chain couples TRBV7-2 to TRBJ2-1; 7 bases line up with TRBD1. CDR3 size: 14 residues. CDR1 and CDR2 (germline): SGHTA, FQGNSA. Trimming took 5 bases from V and 3 from J; bases not matched to a gene: 4. In DNA, the CDR3 is TGTGCCAGCAGCACCCGACAGGGCTACAATGAGCAGTTCTTC. It codes for CASSTRQGYNEQFF.

The chain links TRBV9 to TRBJ1-2; D uncertain. This CDR3 is built from 14 residues. Trimming shortened V by 3 bases and J by 9 bases, and 18 bases separated the two germline ends. Germline V gene sequence: CDR1 SGDLS, CDR2 YYNGEE. The CDR3 here is CASSAAVPTRRYTF. The CDR3 nucleotides are TGTGCCAGCAGCGCCGCCGTGCCGACCAGACGCTACACCTTC.

The genes are TRBV30 and TRBJ2-4; 7 bases line up with TRBD1. Germline-derived CDR1 and CDR2 are GTSNPN and SVGIG (reference sequence). V lost 3 bases to trimming and J lost 9 bases; unmatched junction nucleotides: 8. This CDR3 is built from 13 residues. The CDR3 here is CAWSVKTGSIQYF. For the CDR3, the DNA is TGTGCCTGGAGCGTCAAGACAGGGAGCATTCAGTACTTC.

The chain combines TRBV10-2 with TRBJ2-5; possible D gene TRBD1, 6 bases. This CDR3 spans 13 amino acids. Looked up from germline, CDR1 is WSHSY and CDR2 is SAAADI. V was clipped by 1 base and J by 5 bases, with 8 bases between them. Here the CDR3 reads CASSEYREETQYF. CDR3 coding DNA: TGCGCCAGCAGTGAGTACAGGGAGGAGACCCAGTACTTC.